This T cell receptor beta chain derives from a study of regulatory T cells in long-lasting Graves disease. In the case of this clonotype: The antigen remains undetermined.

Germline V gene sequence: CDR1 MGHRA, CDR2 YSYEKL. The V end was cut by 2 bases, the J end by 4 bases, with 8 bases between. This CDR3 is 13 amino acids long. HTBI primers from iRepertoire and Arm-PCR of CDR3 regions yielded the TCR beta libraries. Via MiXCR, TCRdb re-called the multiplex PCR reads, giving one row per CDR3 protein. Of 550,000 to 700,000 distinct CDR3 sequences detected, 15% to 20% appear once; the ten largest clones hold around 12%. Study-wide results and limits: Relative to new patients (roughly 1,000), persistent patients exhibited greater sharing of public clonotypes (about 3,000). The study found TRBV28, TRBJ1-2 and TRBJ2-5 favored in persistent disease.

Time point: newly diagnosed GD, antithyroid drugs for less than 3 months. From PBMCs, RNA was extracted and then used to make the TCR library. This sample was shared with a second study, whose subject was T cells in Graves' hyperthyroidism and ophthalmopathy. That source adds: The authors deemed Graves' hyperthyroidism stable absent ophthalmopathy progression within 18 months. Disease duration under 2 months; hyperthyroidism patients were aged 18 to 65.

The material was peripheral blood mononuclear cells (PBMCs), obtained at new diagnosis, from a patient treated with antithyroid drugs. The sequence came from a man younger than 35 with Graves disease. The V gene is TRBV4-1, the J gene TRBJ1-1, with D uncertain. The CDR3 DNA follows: TGCGCCAGCAGCCAACTGGGAGGCACTGAAGCTTTCTTT. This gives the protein CASSQLGGTEAFF.